Following are 2 T cell receptor beta chains from one sample sequenced in a study of T cell responses to AZD1222 COVID-19 vaccine. Using immunoSEQ multiplex PCR, the repertoire was profiled, and TCRdb retains in-frame clones only, with some absent. Of about 120,000 clones listed, roughly 85% were seen once; the top ten hold approximately 4%. The starting material was peripheral blood, obtained on day 0 of MenACWY control vaccination. Receptors were obtained from an adult in good health.

The rearrangement links TRBV7-3 to TRBJ2-1; D is undetermined. V lost 1 base, J lost 10 bases, and 8 bases lay in between. From germline, CDR1 is SGHTA and CDR2 FQGTGA. The CDR3 sequence is 12 residues long. CDR3 region: CASSLNPPEQFF. DNA of the CDR3: TGTGCCAGCAGCTTAAACCCCCCCGAGCAGTTCTTC. The variable domain in full, with the rest retrieved from reference TRBV7-3 and TRBJ2-1, is GAGVSQTPSNKVTEKGKYVELRCDPISGHTALYWYRQSLGQGPEFLIYFQGTGAADDSGLPNDRFFAVRPEGSVSTLKIQRTERGDSAVYLCASSLNPPEQFFGPGTRLTVL.

This CDR3 reads CASSLGGANTEAFF. The CDR3 nucleotides are TGTGCCAGCAGCTTAGGAGGTGCGAACACTGAAGCTTTCTTT. This chain uses TRBV7-9 with TRBJ1-1; no reliable D call. Per the germline V gene, CDR1 is SEHNR and CDR2 is FQNEAQ (reference sequence). Trimming pared 1 base from V and 1 base from J, leaving 7 bases between. The CDR3 has 14 amino acids.